This TCR beta chain is drawn from a study of beta chain features in type 1 diabetes. Central memory, naive, regulatory and stem cell-like memory CD4+ cells were sorted by CD45RO/CCR7/CD25/CD127/CD95/CD27. The investigators reverse transcribed all of the isolated RNA, so they sequenced expressed TCRB transcripts. Assay: immunoSEQ multiplex PCR; the TCRdb copy retains only in-frame clones and omits some. The table records some 150,000 clones, about 13% of them present only once. Findings of the study overall: Here, the possible influence of HLA type (on TCRB rearrangement) remained unresolved. Type 1 diabetes patients had TCRB CDR3s that were shorter (moderately but significantly so) in all four CD4+ subsets. It was among patients, rather than healthy donors, that naive, central memory and Treg TCRB repertoires appeared more similar. Reduced insertions and increased deletions marked VDJ junctions in type 1 diabetes patients.

This clone appeared a few times. Its antigen remains unknown. The source is a man aged 18 to 29 with type 1 diabetes. Sequences were obtained from central memory CD4+ T cells from blood.

CDR3 loop: CASQPYSYNEQFF. As DNA, the CDR3 is TGTGCCAGCCAGCCGTACTCCTACAATGAGCAGTTCTTC. The chain employs TRBV6-1 and TRBJ2-1, with D unresolved. V lost 8 bases, J lost 0 bases, and 8 bases lay in between. From germline, CDR1 is MNHNS and CDR2 SASEGT. This CDR3 has 13 residues.